These 11 T cell receptor beta chains originate from one sample sequenced in a study of regulatory T cells in long-lasting Graves disease (dated by TCRdb to the early 2020s). Libraries were made using multiplex PCR. These reads were obtained on an Illumina HiSeq 4000. CDR3 regions were amplified by Arm-PCR with iRepertoire HTBI primers to construct TCR beta libraries. Clones were called with MiXCR by TCRdb after fastp trimmed the public reads at Q25, and only in-frame beta chains were retained. Rows with one shared CDR3 protein collapse into an entry with the most common genes and DNA. The sample records some 300,000 distinct CDR3 sequences, 20% to 25% of which are singletons. The ten largest account for about 61% of the sample. The time point label on this specimen signifies: persistent/refractory GD, antithyroid drugs over 5 years with positive TRAb. For both TCR sequencing and RNA sequencing, RNA was extracted from PBMCs in TRIzol.

Sequencing was performed on peripheral blood mononuclear cells (PBMCs), taken when the disease was refractory, from a patient treated with antithyroid drugs. The source is a female donor with Graves disease.

The chain's CDR3 is CSALGQGVSETQYF. The DNA of the CDR3 is TGCAGTGCATTAGGACAGGGGGTATCGGAGACCCAGTACTTC. V usage is TRBV20-1 and J usage is TRBJ2-5, with 10 bases that match TRBD1. Per the germline V gene, CDR1 is DFQATT and CDR2 is SNEGSKA (reference sequence). The CDR3 totals 14 residues. With V trimmed by 6 bases and J by 5 bases, 9 bases remained unmatched.

This clonotype was recorded at least ten times. This chain joins TRBV29-1 and TRBJ1-5, with D possibly TRBD1 on 5 matching bases. The CDR3 is 13 residues long. Deletions cut 6 bases from V and 8 bases from J, with 17 bases between. Germline lookup yields CDR1 SQVTM and CDR2 ANQGSEA. In DNA, the CDR3 is TGCAGCGTCCAGACAGCTCCGGGAGAGCCCCAGCATTTT. This encodes CSVQTAPGEPQHF. Drawing the rest from reference TRBV29-1 and TRBJ1-5, the complete variable domain is SAVISQKPSRDICQRGTSLTIQCQVDSQVTMMFWYRQQPGQSLTLIATANQGSEATYESGFVIDKFPISRPNLTFSTLTVSNMSPEDSSIYLCSVQTAPGEPQHFGDGTRLSIL.

This clonotype was picked up many times. This chain joins TRBV28 and TRBJ2-7; TRBD2 matches at 9 bases. Germline trimming cut 3 bases from V and 6 bases from J; bases unmatched to any gene: 6. Germline assignment: CDR1 MDHEN and CDR2 SYDVKM. The CDR3 runs 14 residues. The CDR3 DNA reads as TGTGCCAGCAGTTTGGGGACTAGCATGTTCGAGCAGTACTTC. It codes for CASSLGTSMFEQYF. Looking up the rest from reference TRBV28 and TRBJ2-7 gives the full variable domain: DVKVTQSSRYLVKRTGEKVFLECVQDMDHENMFWYRQDPGLGLRLIYFSYDVKMKEKGDIPEGYSVSREKKERFSLILESASTNQTSMYLCASSLGTSMFEQYFGPGTRLTVT.

The CDR3 reads CASSQAGYPNTGELFF. The DNA of the CDR3 is TGCGCCAGCAGCCAAGCGGGGTACCCGAACACCGGGGAGCTGTTTTTT. This chain links TRBV4-3 with TRBJ2-2; D may be TRBD2 (5 bases). V lost 1 base to trimming and J lost 0 bases, with 9 bases between them. The CDR3 consists of 16 residues. The germline V gene encodes CDR1 LGHNA and CDR2 YSLEER.

Only one count was recorded for this clonotype. This chain uses TRBV20-1 with TRBJ2-7, with TRBD2 matching 7 bases. This CDR3 is built from 15 residues. With V trimmed by 0 bases and J by 6 bases, 11 bases remained unmatched. Per germline, CDR1 DFQATT and CDR2 SNEGSKA (reference sequence). The CDR3, as DNA: TGCAGTGCTAGAGATTTTGGGGCGGGAGCCCTCGAGCAGTACTTC. Translating gives CSARDFGAGALEQYF.

This clonotype was found a few times. J is TRBJ2-7 and V is TRBV5-1; D remains unclear. Germline CDR1 is SGHRS and CDR2 is YFSETQ. CDR3 length equals 15 residues. Trimming took off 0 bases at V and 7 bases at J, with 17 bases between the two ends. In DNA, the CDR3 is TGCGCCAGCAGCTTGGAGGGCGGACGGAGTGTGGAGCAGTACTTC. Its translation is CASSLEGGRSVEQYF. Complete variable domain (other parts from reference TRBV5-1 and TRBJ2-7): KAGVTQTPRYLIKTRGQQVTLSCSPISGHRSVSWYQQTPGQGLQFLFEYFSETQRNKGNFPGRFSGRQFSNSRSEMNVSTLELGDSALYLCASSLEGGRSVEQYFGPGTRLTVT.

A few counts support this clonotype. The chain links TRBV29-1 to TRBJ2-5, with TRBD1 matching 10 bases. Germline lookup yields CDR1 SQVTM and CDR2 ANQGSEA. The trim removed 7 bases at V and 5 bases at J, leaving 7 bases unmatched. This CDR3 is built from 13 residues. The CDR3 protein is CSARQGAGETQYF. The CDR3, as DNA: TGCAGCGCCAGACAGGGGGCCGGGGAGACCCAGTACTTC.

The chain is built from TRBV28 and TRBJ1-6, with a possible D match to TRBD1 (6 bases). The CDR3 is 12 residues long. Looked up from germline, CDR1 is MDHEN and CDR2 is SYDVKM. Trimming removed 8 bases from V and 5 bases from J, with 7 bases in between. The CDR3 loop reads CASQGNNSPLHF. CDR3 nucleotide sequence: TGTGCCAGCCAGGGGAATAATTCACCCCTCCACTTT.

This chain links TRBV30 with TRBJ2-1, with 11 positions matching TRBD2. Trimming took 3 bases from V and 8 from J; bases not matched to a gene: 6. This CDR3 has 14 amino acids. Germline V lookup: CDR1 GTSNPN, CDR2 SVGIG (reference sequence). The DNA for the CDR3 is TGTGCCTGGAGACTAGCGGGAGAGGTCGATGAGCAGTTCTTC. Translating gives CAWRLAGEVDEQFF.

The chain uses TRBV30 and TRBJ2-7; 8 bases align to TRBD2. The CDR3 runs 13 residues. J gave up 4 bases and V 5 bases, and 7 bases lay outside the gene matches. Germline V gene lookup returns CDR1 GTSNPN and CDR2 SVGIG (reference sequence). The CDR3 loop is CAWGLSGSYEQYF. The CDR3 DNA follows: TGTGCCTGGGGACTAAGCGGGAGTTACGAGCAGTACTTC.

The chain is built from TRBV7-8 and TRBJ2-2; either TRBD1 or TRBD2 may supply D (5 bases each). The germline gives CDR1 SGHVS, CDR2 FQNEAQ. This CDR3 contains 15 residues. Between the trimmed V and J ends, which lost 7 bases and 0 bases, there was a span of 12 bases. The CDR3 region is CASTRDGTNTGELFF. The CDR3 region has the DNA TGTGCCAGCACCCGGGACGGGACGAACACCGGGGAGCTGTTTTTT.